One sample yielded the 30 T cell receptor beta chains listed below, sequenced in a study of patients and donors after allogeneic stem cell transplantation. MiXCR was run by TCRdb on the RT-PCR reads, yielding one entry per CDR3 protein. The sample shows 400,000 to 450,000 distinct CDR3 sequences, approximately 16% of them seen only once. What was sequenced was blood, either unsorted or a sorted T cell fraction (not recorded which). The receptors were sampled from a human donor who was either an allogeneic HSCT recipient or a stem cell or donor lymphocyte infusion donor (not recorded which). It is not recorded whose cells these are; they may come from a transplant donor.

The chain's CDR3 is CASSARDRERGGETQYF. The CDR3, as DNA: TGTGCCAGCAGTGCGAGGGACAGGGAGCGGGGTGGCGAGACCCAGTACTTC. This sequence joins TRBV25-1 and TRBJ2-5, with 9 bases matching TRBD1. The trim removed 4 bases at V and 5 bases at J, leaving 14 bases unmatched. CDR3 length: 17 residues. The germline CDR1 and CDR2 sequences are MGHDK and SYGVNS.

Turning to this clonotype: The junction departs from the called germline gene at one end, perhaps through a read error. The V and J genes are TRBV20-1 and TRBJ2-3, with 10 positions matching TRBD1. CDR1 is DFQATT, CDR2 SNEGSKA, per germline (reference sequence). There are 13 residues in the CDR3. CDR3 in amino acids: CSARDRGRDTQYF. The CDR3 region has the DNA TGCAGTGCGAGAGACAGGGGGCGGGATACGCAGTATTTT.

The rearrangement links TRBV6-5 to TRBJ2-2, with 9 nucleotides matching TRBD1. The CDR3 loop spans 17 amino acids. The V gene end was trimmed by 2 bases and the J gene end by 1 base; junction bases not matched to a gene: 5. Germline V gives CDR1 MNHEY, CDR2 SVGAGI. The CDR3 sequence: CASSYRAGQGNTGELFF. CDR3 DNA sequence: TGTGCCAGCAGTTACCGCGCGGGACAGGGGAACACCGGGGAGCTGTTTTTT.

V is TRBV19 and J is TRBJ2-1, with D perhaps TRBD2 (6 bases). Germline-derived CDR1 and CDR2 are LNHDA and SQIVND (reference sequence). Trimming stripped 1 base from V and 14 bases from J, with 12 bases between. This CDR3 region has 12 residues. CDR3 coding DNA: TGTGCCAGTAGTATAGCGGGAGCTGGGGAGTTCTTC. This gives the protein CASSIAGAGEFF.

DNA for the CDR3: TGTGCCAGCAGCTTAGACAACAGGGGATCCTATAATTCACCCCTCCACTTT. Protein: CASSLDNRGSYNSPLHF. The rearrangement links TRBV7-2 to TRBJ1-6, with 7 nucleotides matching TRBD1. The V and J ends lost 1 base and 1 base, in that order; junction bases with no gene match: 4. Germline CDR1 is SGHTA and CDR2 is FQGNSA. This CDR3 region has 17 residues.

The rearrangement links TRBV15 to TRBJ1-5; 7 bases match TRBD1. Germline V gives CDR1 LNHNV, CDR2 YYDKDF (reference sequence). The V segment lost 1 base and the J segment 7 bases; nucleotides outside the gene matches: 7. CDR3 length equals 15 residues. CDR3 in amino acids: CATSRVEGASQPQHF. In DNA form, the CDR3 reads TGTGCCACCAGCAGAGTTGAGGGGGCATCGCAGCCCCAGCATTTT.

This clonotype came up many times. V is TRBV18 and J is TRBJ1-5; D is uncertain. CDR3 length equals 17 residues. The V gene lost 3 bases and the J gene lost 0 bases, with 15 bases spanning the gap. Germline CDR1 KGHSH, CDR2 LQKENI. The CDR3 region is CASSPSRSGYSNQPQHF. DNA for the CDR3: TGTGCCAGCTCACCTTCCAGGTCCGGTTATAGCAATCAGCCCCAGCATTTT.

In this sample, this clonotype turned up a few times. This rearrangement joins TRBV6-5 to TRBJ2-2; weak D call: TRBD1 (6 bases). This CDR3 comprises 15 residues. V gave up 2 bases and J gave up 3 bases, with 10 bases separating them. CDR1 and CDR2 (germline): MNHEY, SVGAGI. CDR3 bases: TGTGCCAGCAGTTACCGGGACACCTACACCGGGGAGCTGTTTTTT. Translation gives CASSYRDTYTGELFF.

CDR3 sequence reads: CASTSGLRNEKLFF. The CDR3 bases are TGTGCCAGCACCTCGGGGCTCCGAAATGAAAAACTGTTTTTT. This rearrangement joins TRBV12-3 or TRBV12-4 to TRBJ1-4; tentatively, D is TRBD1 (5 bases). This CDR3 spans 14 amino acids. V shed 7 bases and J shed 5 bases, with 14 bases lying between them.

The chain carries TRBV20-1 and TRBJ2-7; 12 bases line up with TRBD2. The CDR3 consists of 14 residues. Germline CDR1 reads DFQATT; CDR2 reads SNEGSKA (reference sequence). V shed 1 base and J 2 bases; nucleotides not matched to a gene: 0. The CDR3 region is CSARGLAGAYEQYF. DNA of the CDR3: TGCAGTGCTAGAGGACTAGCGGGGGCCTACGAGCAGTACTTC.

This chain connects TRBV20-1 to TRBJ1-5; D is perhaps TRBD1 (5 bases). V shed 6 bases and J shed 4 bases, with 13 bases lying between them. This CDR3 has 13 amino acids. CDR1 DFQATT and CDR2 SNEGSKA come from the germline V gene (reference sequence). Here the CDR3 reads CSATPRGNQPQHF. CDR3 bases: TGCAGTGCCACACCAAGGGGTAATCAGCCCCAGCATTTT.

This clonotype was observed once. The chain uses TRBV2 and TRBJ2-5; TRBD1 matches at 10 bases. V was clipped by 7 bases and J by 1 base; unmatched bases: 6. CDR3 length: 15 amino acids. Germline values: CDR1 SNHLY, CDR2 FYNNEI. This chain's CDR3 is CASTGQGGTQETQYF. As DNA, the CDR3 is TGTGCCAGCACCGGACAGGGGGGGACCCAAGAGACCCAGTACTTC.

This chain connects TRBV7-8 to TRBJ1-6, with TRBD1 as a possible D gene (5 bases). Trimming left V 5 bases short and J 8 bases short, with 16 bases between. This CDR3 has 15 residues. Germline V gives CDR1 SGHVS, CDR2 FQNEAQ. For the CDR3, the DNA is TGTGCCAGCAGCACCAAACGCAGGGTGGATTCACCCCTCCACTTT. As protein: CASSTKRRVDSPLHF.

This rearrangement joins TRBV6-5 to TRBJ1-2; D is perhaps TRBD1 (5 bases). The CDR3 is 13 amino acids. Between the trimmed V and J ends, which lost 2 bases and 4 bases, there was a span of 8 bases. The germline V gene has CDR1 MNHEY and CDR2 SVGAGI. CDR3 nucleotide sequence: TGTGCCAGCAGTTACGGGGGGGGCTATGGCTACACCTTC. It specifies CASSYGGGYGYTF.

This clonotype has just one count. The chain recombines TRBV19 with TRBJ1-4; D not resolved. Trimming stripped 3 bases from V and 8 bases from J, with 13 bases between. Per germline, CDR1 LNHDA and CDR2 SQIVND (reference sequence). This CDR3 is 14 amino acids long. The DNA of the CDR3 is TGTGCCAGTAGTATTGTGCACCTGAACGAAAAACTGTTTTTT. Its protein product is CASSIVHLNEKLFF. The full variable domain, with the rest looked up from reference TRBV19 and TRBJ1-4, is DGGITQSPKYLFRKEGQNVTLSCEQNLNHDAMYWYRQDPGQGLRLIYYSQIVNDFQKGDIAEGYSVSREKKESFPLTVTSAQKNPTAFYLCASSIVHLNEKLFFGSGTQLSVL.

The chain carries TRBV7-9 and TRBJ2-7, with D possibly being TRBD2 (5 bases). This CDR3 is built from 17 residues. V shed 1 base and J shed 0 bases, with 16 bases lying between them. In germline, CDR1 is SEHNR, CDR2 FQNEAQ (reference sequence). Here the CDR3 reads CASSLDPVDFLSYEQYF. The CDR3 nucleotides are TGTGCCAGCAGCTTAGACCCGGTGGACTTTCTCTCCTACGAGCAGTACTTC.

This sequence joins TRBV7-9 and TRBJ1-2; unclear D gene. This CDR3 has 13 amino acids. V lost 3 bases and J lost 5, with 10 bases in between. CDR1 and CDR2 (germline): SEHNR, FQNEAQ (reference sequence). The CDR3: CASSLSALYGYTF. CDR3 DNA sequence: TGTGCCAGCAGCTTGAGTGCTTTATATGGCTACACCTTC.

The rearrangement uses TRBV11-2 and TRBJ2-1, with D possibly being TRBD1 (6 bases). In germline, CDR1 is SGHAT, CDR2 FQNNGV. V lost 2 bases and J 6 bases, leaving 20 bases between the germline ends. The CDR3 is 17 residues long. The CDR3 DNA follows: TGTGCCAGCAGCTTAACCCCCCGAGGACAGTTATTCAATGAGCAGTTCTTC. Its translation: CASSLTPRGQLFNEQFF. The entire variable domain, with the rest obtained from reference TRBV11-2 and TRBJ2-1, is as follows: EAGVAQSPRYKIIEKRQSVAFWCNPISGHATLYWYQQILGQGPKLLIQFQNNGVVDDSQLPKDRFSAERLKGVDSTLKIQPAKLEDSAVYLCASSLTPRGQLFNEQFFGPGTRLTVL.

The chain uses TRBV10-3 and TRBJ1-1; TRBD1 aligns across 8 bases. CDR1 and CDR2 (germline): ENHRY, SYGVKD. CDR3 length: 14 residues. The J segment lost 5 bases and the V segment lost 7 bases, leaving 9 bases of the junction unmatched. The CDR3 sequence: CAIKRGTGGTEAFF. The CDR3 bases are TGTGCCATCAAACGAGGGACAGGCGGGACTGAAGCTTTCTTT.

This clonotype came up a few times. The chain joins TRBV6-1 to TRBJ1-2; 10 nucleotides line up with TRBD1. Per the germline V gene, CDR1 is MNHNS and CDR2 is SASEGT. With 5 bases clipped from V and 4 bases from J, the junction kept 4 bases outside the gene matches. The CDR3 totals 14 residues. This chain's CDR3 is CASSRTGGFYGYTF. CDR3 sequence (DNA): TGTGCCAGCAGTCGGACAGGGGGATTCTATGGCTACACCTTC.

CDR3 amino acids: CASSQDDRQGQETQYF. CDR3 nucleotides: TGTGCCAGCAGCCAAGATGACCGACAGGGGCAAGAGACCCAGTACTTC. The J gene is TRBJ2-5, the V gene TRBV4-2, with TRBD1 matching over 8 bases. J was trimmed by 2 bases and V by 0 bases; bases with no gene match: 5. Germline V gene data show CDR1 as LGHNA and CDR2 as YNFKEQ. This CDR3 has 16 residues.

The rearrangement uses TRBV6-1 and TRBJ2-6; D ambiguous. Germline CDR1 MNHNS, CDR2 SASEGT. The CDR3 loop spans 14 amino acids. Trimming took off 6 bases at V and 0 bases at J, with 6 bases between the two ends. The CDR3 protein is CASRLFSGANVLTF. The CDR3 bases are TGTGCCAGCAGACTGTTCTCTGGGGCCAACGTCCTGACTTTC.

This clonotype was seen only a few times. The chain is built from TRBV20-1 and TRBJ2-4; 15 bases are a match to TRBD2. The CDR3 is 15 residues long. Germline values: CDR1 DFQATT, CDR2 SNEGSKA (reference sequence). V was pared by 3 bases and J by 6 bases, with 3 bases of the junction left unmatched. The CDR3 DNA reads TGCAGTGCTAGTCCGGGACTAGCGGGGGGAAACATTCAGTACTTC. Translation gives CSASPGLAGGNIQYF.

The CDR3 nucleotides are TGTGCCAGCAGTGACTCTACCGACTTCACAGATACGCAGTATTTT. This codes for CASSDSTDFTDTQYF. V and J are TRBV6-4 and TRBJ2-3; D is unresolved. CDR3 length: 15 amino acids. Germline V gives CDR1 MRHNA, CDR2 SNTAGT. The germline V and J ends were trimmed by 0 bases and 2 bases, with 9 bases remaining between them.

The DNA for the CDR3 is TGTGCCAGCAGCCGAGAGGGTTCACCCCTCCACTTT. Its translation is CASSREGSPLHF. The chain carries TRBV7-6 and TRBJ1-6; no firm D call. V lost 5 bases and J 9 bases, leaving 8 bases between the germline ends. Germline CDR1 and CDR2: SGHVS and FNYEAQ. This CDR3 spans 12 amino acids.

Here the CDR3 DNA reads TGTGCCAGCAGCCTCATAGCCAAGAATGAGCAGTTCTTC. It is translated as CASSLIAKNEQFF. V usage is TRBV5-6 and J usage is TRBJ2-1; D gene uncertain. The CDR3 is 13 amino acids. V was clipped by 4 bases and J by 7 bases, with 12 bases between them. The germline CDR1 and CDR2 sequences are SGHDT and YYEEEE. The variable domain in full, with the rest retrieved from reference TRBV5-6 and TRBJ2-1, is DAGVTQSPTHLIKTRGQQVTLRCSPKSGHDTVSWYQQALGQGPQFIFQYYEEEERQRGNFPDRFSGHQFPNYSSELNVNALLLGDSALYLCASSLIAKNEQFFGPGTRLTVL.

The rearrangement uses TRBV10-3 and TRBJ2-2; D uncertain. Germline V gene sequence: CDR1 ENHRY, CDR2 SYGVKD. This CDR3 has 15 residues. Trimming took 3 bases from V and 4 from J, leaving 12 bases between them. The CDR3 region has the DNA TGTGCCATCAGTGATCTTAATGGTCCCACCGGGGAGCTGTTTTTT. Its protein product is CAISDLNGPTGELFF.

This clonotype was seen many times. CDR3 sequence: CASSILSGIIKPQHF. CDR3 DNA: TGTGCCAGCAGCATCCTATCAGGGATAATCAAGCCCCAGCATTTT. The J gene is TRBJ1-5, the V gene TRBV7-8; D may be TRBD1 (5 bases). Germline values: CDR1 SGHVS, CDR2 FQNEAQ. Trimming pared 5 bases from V and 8 bases from J, leaving 19 bases between. The CDR3 is 15 residues long.

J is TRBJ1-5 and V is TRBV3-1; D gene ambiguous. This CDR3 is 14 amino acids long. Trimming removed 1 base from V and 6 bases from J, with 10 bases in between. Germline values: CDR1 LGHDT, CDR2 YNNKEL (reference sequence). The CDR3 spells CASSQGSRGQPQHF. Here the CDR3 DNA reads TGTGCCAGCAGCCAAGGGAGTCGGGGTCAGCCCCAGCATTTT.

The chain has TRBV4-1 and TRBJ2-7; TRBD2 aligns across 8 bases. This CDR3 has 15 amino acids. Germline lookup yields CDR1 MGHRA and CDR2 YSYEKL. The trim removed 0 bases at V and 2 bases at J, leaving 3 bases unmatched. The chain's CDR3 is CASSQDRLATYEQYF. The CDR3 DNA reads TGCGCCAGCAGCCAAGATAGACTAGCGACCTACGAGCAGTACTTC.